What follows are 16 T cell receptor beta chains derived from one specimen sequenced in a study of cytomegalovirus exposure and HLA in healthy donors. PCR used 60 Vbeta primers and 13 Jbeta primers. Assay: immunoSEQ multiplex PCR; the TCRdb copy retains only in-frame clones and omits some. This sample carries about 95,000 clones, nearly 70% of them seen once, and the ten largest clones take about 15%. What was sequenced was PBMCs. The origin of the receptors is a woman aged 45-65 years in good health and CMV-seropositive.

This chain joins TRBV4-2 and TRBJ2-3; 7 bases line up with TRBD2. Germline CDR1 is LGHNA and CDR2 is YNFKEQ. There are 16 residues in the CDR3. Trimming at V came to 4 bases and at J to 4 bases, leaving 11 bases not matched to a gene. The CDR3, as DNA: TGTGCCAGCAGCCTTACCTCGGCGGGGGTCGCAGATACGCAGTATTTT. Translating gives CASSLTSAGVADTQYF.

Only one count was recorded for this clone. The rearrangement links TRBV11-2 to TRBJ1-1; weak D call: TRBD1 (5 bases). This CDR3 contains 14 residues. Germline V lookup: CDR1 SGHAT, CDR2 FQNNGV. V was trimmed by 3 bases and J by 6 bases, leaving 14 bases between them. The CDR3 is CASSFGAGGAEAFF. CDR3 sequence (DNA): TGTGCCAGCAGCTTTGGGGCAGGAGGGGCTGAAGCTTTCTTT.

In DNA, the CDR3 is TGTGCCAGCAGTTTAGCGGCGGGAGGGCAAGAGACCCAGTACTTC. Amino acid sequence: CASSLAAGGQETQYF. V gene TRBV28 combines with J gene TRBJ2-5; 9 bases map to TRBD2. The CDR3 consists of 15 residues. Losses at the gene ends were 2 bases for V and 2 bases for J; bases not matched to a gene: 3. Germline CDR1 MDHEN, CDR2 SYDVKM.

V usage is TRBV7-3 and J usage is TRBJ2-5; 12 bases are shared with TRBD1. The J call may be in error: the DNA end matches TRBJ2-7 better. The germline V gene has CDR1 SGHTA and CDR2 FQGTGA. This CDR3 has 15 amino acids. CDR3 loop: CASSLWDRGPYEQYF. DNA of the CDR3: TGTGCCAGCAGCTTATGGGACAGGGGGCCCTACGAGCAGTACTTC.

The rearrangement uses TRBV4-1 and TRBJ2-5; the match to TRBD1 covers 8 bases. J was trimmed by 5 bases and V by 0 bases; bases with no gene match: 11. Looked up from germline, CDR1 is MGHRA and CDR2 is YSYEKL. This CDR3 has 17 residues. CDR3 amino acids: CASSQDRGRGQGETQYF. The CDR3 DNA is TGCGCCAGCAGCCAAGATCGCGGCAGGGGGCAAGGGGAGACCCAGTACTTC.

This clone was found a few times. The genes are TRBV6-5 and TRBJ2-7; D might be TRBD1 (6 bases). V lost 5 bases and J lost 6, with 14 bases in between. The CDR3 totals 13 residues. CDR1 is MNHEY and CDR2 is SVGAGI in the germline V gene. In nucleotides, the CDR3 is TGTGCCAGCAGTACAGGGACACCCCTCGAGCAGTACTTC. Translated: CASSTGTPLEQYF.

V is TRBV11-2 and J is TRBJ1-2, with 12 bases fitting TRBD1. After removal of 9 bases from V and 1 base from J, the junction contained 3 bases not matched to a gene. In germline, CDR1 is SGHAT, CDR2 FQNNGV. The CDR3 extends over 14 amino acids. The chain's CDR3 is CASWDRGLNYGYTF. DNA of the CDR3: TGTGCCAGTTGGGACAGGGGGCTTAACTATGGCTACACCTTC.

A few counts support this clone. The chain has TRBV4-3 and TRBJ2-1; D is undetermined. CDR1 is LGHNA and CDR2 is YSLEER in the germline V gene. The CDR3 has 14 amino acids. The ends were cut back, 1 base at V and 9 bases at J, with 13 bases in the middle. CDR3 bases: TGCGCCAGCAGCCAAGGAACAAGAGGTGGTGAGCAGTTCTTC. Residues: CASSQGTRGGEQFF.

Note on this clone: Other DNA sequences of this sample code for an identical CDR3. The rearrangement uses TRBV7-9 and TRBJ2-1, with 7 nucleotides matching TRBD2. The CDR3 covers 16 residues. The germline V gene encodes CDR1 SEHNR and CDR2 FQNEAQ (reference sequence). The ends lost 0 bases at V and 1 base at J; junction bases unmatched: 3. Here the CDR3 DNA reads TGTGCCAGCAGCTTAGCGCGGGGAGGGTCCTACAATGAGCAGTTCTTC. Amino acid sequence: CASSLARGGSYNEQFF.

Points on this clone: At one of its ends the junction is not consistent with the germline gene, which may arise from a read error. The chain joins TRBV7-9 to TRBJ2-3; 8 nucleotides agree with TRBD2. CDR3 length: 16 residues. Germline loops: CDR1 SEHNR, CDR2 FQNEAQ (reference sequence). DNA of the CDR3: TGTTCCAGCAGCTTAGGGGGACTAGGGCCCACAGATACGCAGTATTTT. Protein sequence: CSSSLGGLGPTDTQYF. The full variable domain, its missing parts supplied by reference TRBV7-9 and TRBJ2-3, is DTGVSQNPRHKITKRGQNVTFRCDPISEHNRLYWYRQTLGQGPEFLTYFQNEAQLEKSRLLSDRFSAERPKGSFSTLEIQRTEQGDSAMYLCSSSLGGLGPTDTQYFGPGTRLTVL.

The chain uses TRBV6-1 and TRBJ2-7; D not resolved. Germline V gives CDR1 MNHNS, CDR2 SASEGT. V lost 8 bases and J lost 7, with 15 bases in between. This CDR3 has 12 amino acids. CDR3 sequence: CASCPSLREQYF. In DNA, the CDR3 is TGTGCCAGCTGTCCTAGTTTGAGGGAGCAGTACTTC.

This clone was detected once. The chain recombines TRBV5-1 with TRBJ2-1; 7 bases line up with TRBD1. Trimming cost V 3 bases and J 5 bases; bases outside gene matches: 2. Germline-derived CDR1 and CDR2 are SGHRS and YFSETQ. CDR3 length: 13 residues. CDR3 sequence (DNA): TGCGCCAGCAGCTCCGGGACAGACAATGAGCAGTTCTTC. Translating gives CASSSGTDNEQFF.

Within the sample, this clone is medium-sized. The genes are TRBV7-9 and TRBJ2-1, with 9 bases fitting TRBD1. The CDR3 extends over 15 amino acids. The J segment lost 4 bases and the V segment lost 4 bases, leaving 5 bases of the junction unmatched. Germline loops: CDR1 SEHNR, CDR2 FQNEAQ (reference sequence). The CDR3 reads CASSSGTGIYNEQFF. CDR3 nucleotides: TGTGCCAGCAGCTCCGGGACAGGGATATACAATGAGCAGTTCTTC.

The chain recombines TRBV15 with TRBJ2-7; TRBD2 matches 14 bases. This CDR3 is 17 amino acids long. The ends lost 0 bases at V and 5 bases at J; junction bases unmatched: 6. CDR1 LNHNV and CDR2 YYDKDF come from the germline V gene (reference sequence). CDR3: CATSRDIRGLAGDEQYF. The CDR3 nucleotides are TGTGCCACCAGCAGAGATATAAGGGGACTAGCGGGAGACGAGCAGTACTTC.

In this sample, this clone turned up a few times. The CDR3 region is CASSPGLWYEQYF. For the CDR3, the DNA is TGTGCCAGCAGCCCGGGACTCTGGTACGAGCAGTACTTC. This chain connects TRBV11-2 to TRBJ2-7; possibly TRBD2 for D (6 bases). Trimming shortened V by 5 bases and J by 4 bases, and 12 bases separated the two germline ends. The V gene's germline CDR1 is SGHAT and CDR2 FQNNGV. There are 13 residues in the CDR3. Looking up the rest from reference TRBV11-2 and TRBJ2-7 gives the full variable domain: EAGVAQSPRYKIIEKRQSVAFWCNPISGHATLYWYQQILGQGPKLLIQFQNNGVVDDSQLPKDRFSAERLKGVDSTLKIQPAKLEDSAVYLCASSPGLWYEQYFGPGTRLTVT.

This rearrangement joins TRBV12-5 to TRBJ2-2; TRBD1 is a possible D gene (6 bases). The CDR3 is made up of 16 amino acids. The V end was cut by 4 bases, the J end by 1 base, with 13 bases between. Looked up from germline, CDR1 is LGHNT and CDR2 is FRNRAP. The CDR3 nucleotides are TGTGCTAGTGGTTCGGTGACAGGTTTGAACACCGGGGAGCTGTTTTTT. It translates to CASGSVTGLNTGELFF.